These T cell receptor beta chains were read from a single sample in a study of T cells after yellow fever vaccination. TCRdb re-derived calls from the 5' RACE reads in MiXCR, one entry per CDR3 protein. Here the sample spans approximately 110,000 distinct CDR3 sequences, 6% to 8% being singletons. Sample: CD4+ T cells sorted from PBMCs, taken 10 to 11 days after the first yellow fever vaccination. Receptors originate from a man aged 18 to 30 who received the YFV17D yellow fever vaccine. Both conserved end residues are trimmed from each CDR3.

j_call: TRBJ1-1
v_call: TRBV5-1
cdr3_aa: ASSLAGQGKYPEAF

j_call: TRBJ1-5
v_call: TRBV4-3
cdr3_aa: ASSLSAVSNQPQH

j_call: TRBJ2-1
v_call: TRBV29-1
cdr3_aa: SVAPRGRHNEQF

j_call: TRBJ2-1
v_call: TRBV5-1
cdr3_aa: ASSSLTSGGVEEQF

j_call: TRBJ2-5
v_call: TRBV6-5
cdr3_aa: ASSYSDRGETQY

j_call: TRBJ2-2
v_call: TRBV6-2/TRBV6-3
cdr3_aa: ASSYLLTPNTGELF

j_call: TRBJ2-2
v_call: TRBV6-5
cdr3_aa: ASRPVANTGELF

j_call: TRBJ2-7
v_call: TRBV6-5
cdr3_aa: ASSRAGGLYEQY

j_call: TRBJ2-6
v_call: TRBV7-7
cdr3_aa: ASSLAGSGANVLT

j_call: TRBJ1-5
v_call: TRBV12-3/TRBV12-4
cdr3_aa: ASSFTQGNQPQH

j_call: TRBJ2-3
v_call: TRBV18
cdr3_aa: ASSPRLDTDTQY

j_call: TRBJ1-1
v_call: TRBV20-1
cdr3_aa: SARDSPRGTEAF

j_call: TRBJ2-5
v_call: TRBV4-2
cdr3_aa: ASSQDRPGQETQY

j_call: TRBJ2-5
v_call: TRBV20-1
cdr3_aa: SAPDYSWETQY

j_call: TRBJ2-5
v_call: TRBV20-1
cdr3_aa: SASPRRYPQETQY

j_call: TRBJ1-1
v_call: TRBV5-1
cdr3_aa: ASSLAGGRDTEAF